This T cell receptor beta chain was profiled in a study of T cells in Graves' hyperthyroidism and ophthalmopathy. Overall study: Prior to any treatment, at the point of initial diagnosis, peripheral blood was collected.

Germline lookup yields CDR1 ENHRY and CDR2 SYGVKD. The length of the CDR3 is 16 residues. The V and J ends lost 6 bases and 5 bases, in that order; junction bases with no gene match: 12. Regions amplified from RNA transcripts were the TCR beta CDR3 regions. A set of HTBI primers served as the primers for a first-round RT-PCR of the TCR CDR3. TCRdb re-called the multiplex PCR reads through MiXCR, storing one row per CDR3 protein. This table has about 400,000 distinct CDR3 sequences, around 14% appearing once. There are a few counts of this clonotype. The authors took PBMCs from roughly 9.3 ml fresh peripheral blood.

Sample: blood. The rearrangement uses TRBV10-3 and TRBJ2-5, with 10 bases lining up with TRBD1. This clonotype originated in a woman aged 25 to 45 with Graves' hyperthyroidism. The CDR3 reads CAISLNRDRGSETQYF. CDR3 in DNA: TGTGCCATCAGCCTCAACCGGGACAGGGGATCCGAGACCCAGTACTTC.